The 32 T cell receptor beta chains in this list originate from one sample, sequenced in a study of beta chain features in type 1 diabetes. General study findings and limits: Moderate yet significant TCRB CDR3 shortening was seen in Type 1 diabetes patients in all four CD4+ subsets.

Every bit of the isolated RNA underwent reverse transcription, so sequencing read expressed TCRB transcripts. Assay used: immunoSEQ multiplex PCR; TCRdb lists only in-frame clones, some missing. The table lists 120,000 to 150,000 clones, 10% to 15% of them singletons, with around 1.4% in the top ten. Their recognized antigens are unknown. Sequenced input: central memory CD4+ T cells from blood. The receptors originated from a young man with type 1 diabetes.

The chain links TRBV6-6 to TRBJ1-6, with 8 bases matching TRBD1. Germline loops: CDR1 MNHNY, CDR2 SVGAGI (reference sequence). The CDR3 contains 16 residues. The ends lost 2 bases at V and 8 bases at J; junction bases unmatched: 8. CDR3 residues: CASSYQGARPYSPLHF. The DNA for the CDR3 is TGTGCCAGCAGTTACCAGGGGGCTCGCCCCTATTCACCCCTCCACTTT.

J is TRBJ2-3 and V is TRBV30, with D possibly TRBD2 on 6 matching bases. The germline gives CDR1 GTSNPN, CDR2 SVGIG (reference sequence). The CDR3 is 13 residues long. The V and J ends lost 0 bases and 7 bases respectively, with 11 bases between them. The CDR3 sequence: CAWSVQAGNTQYF. The CDR3 coding sequence is TGTGCCTGGAGTGTACAGGCGGGGAATACGCAGTATTTT.

This chain joins TRBV6-5 and TRBJ2-7; D possibly corresponds to TRBD2 (6 bases). Germline CDR1 reads MNHEY; CDR2 reads SVGAGI. The CDR3 extends over 13 amino acids. Trimming removed 7 bases at V and 0 bases at J, with 10 bases between. CDR3 protein: CASTTGDSYEQYF. In DNA, the CDR3 is TGTGCCAGCACCACGGGGGACTCCTACGAGCAGTACTTC.

This clone turned up a few times. CDR3 residues: CASSFTGEETQYF. The CDR3 DNA sequence: TGTGCCAGCAGCTTTACAGGTGAGGAGACCCAGTACTTC. V and J are TRBV7-9 and TRBJ2-5, with D perhaps TRBD1 (5 bases). The length of the CDR3 is 13 residues. Germline V gene lookup returns CDR1 SEHNR and CDR2 FQNEAQ (reference sequence). Between the trimmed V and J ends, which lost 3 bases and 5 bases, there was a span of 10 bases.

The genes are TRBV6-5 and TRBJ1-5; D is unresolved. Germline CDR1 reads MNHEY; CDR2 reads SVGAGI. The V gene lost 0 bases and the J gene lost 7 bases, with 7 bases spanning the gap. CDR3 length equals 13 residues. CDR3 nucleotide sequence: TGTGCCAGCAGTTACTCGATCGGGCAGCCCCAGCATTTT. This gives the protein CASSYSIGQPQHF.

This clone has more than one count but fewer than ten. The V call is TRBV9, the J call TRBJ2-7; tentative D call: TRBD1 (6 bases). The germline CDR1 and CDR2 sequences are SGDLS and YYNGEE. The CDR3 is 14 residues long. Trimming pared 1 base from V and 6 bases from J, leaving 14 bases between. The CDR3 loop reads CASSVRAGDSEQYF. In DNA, the CDR3 is TGTGCCAGCAGCGTAAGGGCAGGGGATAGCGAGCAGTACTTC.

This clone was counted only a few times. The rearrangement joins TRBV14 to TRBJ2-2; unclear D gene. V was pared by 2 bases and J by 5 bases, with 6 bases between. The germline CDR1 and CDR2 sequences are SGHDN and FVKESK. The CDR3 runs to 13 residues. DNA of the CDR3: TGTGCCAGCAGCCAACAGGATACCGGGGAGCTGTTTTTT. It codes for CASSQQDTGELFF.

This clone was counted a few times. The V and J genes are TRBV5-1 and TRBJ2-2, with TRBD1 matching 9 bases. The V gene's germline CDR1 is SGHRS and CDR2 YFSETQ. The CDR3 loop spans 19 amino acids. The trim removed 6 bases at V and 1 base at J, leaving 16 bases unmatched. The CDR3 DNA sequence: TGCGCCAGCACCATCAGCGGACAGGGGTCGAAACTGAACACCGGGGAGCTGTTTTTT. This translates into CASTISGQGSKLNTGELFF.

This rearrangement joins TRBV7-2 to TRBJ2-5; 11 bases map to TRBD2. The CDR3 extends over 16 amino acids. The germline V gene encodes CDR1 SGHTA and CDR2 FQGNSA. After removal of 5 bases from V and 1 base from J, the junction contained 6 bases not matched to a gene. The CDR3 sequence: CASSASGTSGQETQYF. Written as DNA, the CDR3 is TGTGCCAGCAGCGCCTCCGGGACTAGCGGCCAAGAGACCCAGTACTTC. Looking up the rest from reference TRBV7-2 and TRBJ2-5 gives the full variable domain: GAGVSQSPSNKVTEKGKDVELRCDPISGHTALYWYRQSLGQGLEFLIYFQGNSAPDKSGLPSDRFSAERTGGSVSTLTIQRTQQEDSAVYLCASSASGTSGQETQYFGPGTRLLVL.

The chain uses TRBV7-9 and TRBJ1-2; D remains ambiguous. V dropped 1 base and J dropped 4 bases, with 19 bases sitting between them. From germline, CDR1 is SEHNR and CDR2 FQNEAQ (reference sequence). CDR3 length: 17 residues. CDR3 sequence (DNA): TGTGCCAGCAGCTTAGGAGGACGGCCCGTGGGGAGCTATGGCTACACCTTC. As protein: CASSLGGRPVGSYGYTF. The full variable domain, completed using reference TRBV7-9 and TRBJ1-2, is DTGVSQNPRHKITKRGQNVTFRCDPISEHNRLYWYRQTLGQGPEFLTYFQNEAQLEKSRLLSDRFSAERPKGSFSTLEIQRTEQGDSAMYLCASSLGGRPVGSYGYTFGSGTRLTVV.

This chain uses TRBV13 with TRBJ2-7, with D tentatively TRBD1 (5 bases). The CDR3 totals 14 residues. Trimming left V 3 bases short and J 3 bases short, with 12 bases between. Germline values: CDR1 PRHDT, CDR2 FYEKMQ (reference sequence). CDR3 sequence reads: CASSLAQGFYEQYF. Written as DNA, the CDR3 is TGTGCCAGCAGCTTGGCCCAGGGTTTCTACGAGCAGTACTTC.

The chain has TRBV7-2 and TRBJ2-1, with D hard to call. Germline CDR1 SGHTA, CDR2 FQGNSA. V was clipped by 5 bases and J by 7 bases, with 12 bases between them. The CDR3 runs to 13 residues. The CDR3 DNA is TGTGCCAGCAGCCCACCAATCGGGAATGAGCAGTTCTTC. This translates into CASSPPIGNEQFF.

The V gene is TRBV7-9, the J gene TRBJ1-3, with D unclear. Deletions cut 8 bases from V and 0 bases from J, with 11 bases between. Germline assignment: CDR1 SEHNR and CDR2 FQNEAQ (reference sequence). The CDR3 contains 14 residues. CDR3 DNA: TGTGCCAGCGCACACCCTAGCTCTGGAAACACCATATATTTT. Residues: CASAHPSSGNTIYF. The full variable domain, in which reference TRBV7-9 and TRBJ1-3 provide the parts outside the CDR3, is DTGVSQNPRHKITKRGQNVTFRCDPISEHNRLYWYRQTLGQGPEFLTYFQNEAQLEKSRLLSDRFSAERPKGSFSTLEIQRTEQGDSAMYLCASAHPSSGNTIYFGEGSWLTVV.

This clone appeared a few times. The chain combines TRBV19 with TRBJ2-7; tentatively, D is TRBD1 (6 bases). Germline-derived CDR1 and CDR2 are LNHDA and SQIVND (reference sequence). The CDR3 runs to 15 residues. V was cut by 7 bases and J by 3 bases, with 19 bases left in between. This CDR3 reads CASTSGAGELYEQYF. In DNA form, the CDR3 reads TGTGCCAGTACCTCAGGGGCAGGGGAGCTCTACGAGCAGTACTTC.

A few counts support this clone. CDR3 nucleotides: TGTGCCAGCAGTGAAGCGGCACAGTCCTACGAGCAGTACTTC. This codes for CASSEAAQSYEQYF. The chain couples TRBV2 to TRBJ2-7; D is uncertain. The CDR3 contains 14 residues. V shed 0 bases and J shed 1 base, with 7 bases lying between them. Germline CDR1 SNHLY, CDR2 FYNNEI.

As DNA, the CDR3 is TGTGCCAGCTCACAGGGAATGAACACTGAAGCTTTCTTT. This codes for CASSQGMNTEAFF. V is TRBV18 and J is TRBJ1-1; no definite D call. The V gene's germline CDR1 is KGHSH and CDR2 LQKENI. The CDR3 has 13 amino acids. V lost 4 bases, J lost 0 bases, and 6 bases lay in between.

This chain links TRBV5-7 with TRBJ2-2, with TRBD2 as a possible D gene (6 bases). TRBV5-7 is filed as an ORF, its function uncertain. V dropped 5 bases and J dropped 4 bases, with 12 bases sitting between them. This CDR3 is 14 amino acids long. The CDR3 DNA sequence: TGTGCCAGCAGATCCACCGGGGGCACCGGGGAGCTGTTTTTT. Protein: CASRSTGGTGELFF.

The table lists this clone with a few counts. The chain has TRBV5-1 and TRBJ1-1; D unclear. CDR3 length: 15 amino acids. Trimming pared 0 bases from V and 3 bases from J, leaving 12 bases between. Looked up from germline, CDR1 is SGHRS and CDR2 is YFSETQ. The CDR3 bases are TGCGCCAGCAGCTTGGAGGGTCAGAGTTACACTGAAGCTTTCTTT. Protein: CASSLEGQSYTEAFF.

The genes are TRBV4-1 and TRBJ1-6; 10 bases agree with TRBD1. Germline CDR1 reads MGHRA; CDR2 reads YSYEKL. The CDR3 covers 16 residues. The J segment lost 10 bases and the V segment lost 1 base, leaving 7 bases of the junction unmatched. CDR3 protein: CASSQGAGTGVSPLHF. The CDR3 nucleotides are TGCGCCAGCAGCCAAGGTGCTGGGACAGGGGTCTCACCCCTCCACTTT.

This clone was seen a handful of times. The chain couples TRBV7-2 to TRBJ1-1, with a tentative D call TRBD1 (5 bases). V was cut by 5 bases and J by 3 bases, with 19 bases left in between. The CDR3 extends over 16 amino acids. CDR1 is SGHTA and CDR2 is FQGNSA in the germline V gene. CDR3 protein: CASSLQAGRSDTEAFF. CDR3 nucleotide sequence: TGTGCCAGCAGCCTCCAAGCGGGACGGTCCGACACTGAAGCTTTCTTT.

This clone came up a few times. The CDR3 loop is CATLVVAGFF. In DNA, the CDR3 is TGTGCCACTCTGGTCGTTGCAGGTTTCTTT. The rearrangement links TRBV5-6 to TRBJ1-1; D is unclear. Germline V gene data show CDR1 as SGHDT and CDR2 as YYEEEE. There are 10 residues in the CDR3. The ends were cut back, 9 bases at V and 13 bases at J, with 16 bases in the middle.

This clone appeared a few times. This chain joins TRBV25-1 and TRBJ2-7; D is possibly TRBD1 or TRBD2 (5 bases each). Germline V gene lookup returns CDR1 MGHDK and CDR2 SYGVNS. V was clipped by 1 base and J by 2 bases, with 6 bases between them. The CDR3 runs 13 residues. The CDR3 DNA follows: TGTGCCAGCAGTGAATGGGGGACCTACGAGCAGTACTTC. Protein product: CASSEWGTYEQYF.

This chain uses TRBV30 with TRBJ1-5, with D unclear. The germline V gene has CDR1 GTSNPN and CDR2 SVGIG (reference sequence). V was pared by 3 bases and J by 0 bases, with 6 bases between. The CDR3 runs to 13 residues. The CDR3 region has the DNA TGTGCCTGGAGGACGGATAGCAATCAGCCCCAGCATTTT. Protein sequence: CAWRTDSNQPQHF.

This clone has ten or more counts. The V gene is TRBV7-2, the J gene TRBJ2-5; D remains unclear. Germline CDR1 is SGHTA and CDR2 is FQGNSA. The CDR3 is made up of 14 amino acids. With 1 base removed from V and 4 bases from J, the gap between germline ends came to 10 bases. The CDR3: CASSLGYQSETQYF. The DNA for the CDR3 is TGTGCCAGCAGCTTAGGTTACCAATCAGAGACCCAGTACTTC.

This chain connects TRBV19 to TRBJ2-2, with D unresolved. The germline CDR1 and CDR2 sequences are LNHDA and SQIVND (reference sequence). With 4 bases removed from V and 0 bases from J, the gap between germline ends came to 12 bases. The CDR3 runs to 16 residues. CDR3 sequence reads: CASSKPKTTNTGELFF. In DNA form, the CDR3 reads TGTGCCAGTAGTAAACCGAAAACAACGAACACCGGGGAGCTGTTTTTT.

This chain links TRBV18 with TRBJ2-7, with unresolved D. The CDR3 totals 13 residues. Germline-derived CDR1 and CDR2 are KGHSH and LQKENI. V lost 6 bases, J lost 6 bases, and 15 bases lay in between. The DNA for the CDR3 is TGTGCCAGCTCCACAGATCCAAACGGCGAGCAGTACTTC. Its translation is CASSTDPNGEQYF.

The V gene is TRBV10-3, the J gene TRBJ2-7; D may be TRBD1 or TRBD2 (6 bases each). CDR1 and CDR2 from the germline V gene are ENHRY and SYGVKD. This CDR3 is 12 amino acids long. V lost 8 bases and J 3 bases, leaving 11 bases between the germline ends. DNA of the CDR3: TGTGCCATCGGGGGGACAAACTACGAGCAGTACTTC. Amino acid sequence: CAIGGTNYEQYF.

The gene calls are TRBV6-6 and TRBJ2-3, with 7 bases identical to TRBD1. Germline values: CDR1 MNHNY, CDR2 SVGAGI (reference sequence). The J segment lost 0 bases and the V segment lost 5 bases, leaving 8 bases of the junction unmatched. The CDR3 length is 16 residues. The CDR3 nucleotides are TGTGCCAGCAGTAGATCCGGGACAGTAAGCACAGATACGCAGTATTTT. Amino acid sequence: CASSRSGTVSTDTQYF.

This clone was found a few times. The CDR3 region is CAIRAHPDRGLGANEQFF. In DNA, the CDR3 is TGTGCCATCAGAGCGCACCCGGACAGGGGGCTGGGAGCCAATGAGCAGTTCTTC. This rearrangement joins TRBV10-3 to TRBJ2-1; TRBD1 aligns across 11 bases. Per the germline V gene, CDR1 is ENHRY and CDR2 is SYGVKD. Losses at the gene ends were 6 bases for V and 6 bases for J; bases not matched to a gene: 16. This CDR3 contains 18 residues.

V is TRBV2 and J is TRBJ2-7; 7 bases map to TRBD2. CDR3 length equals 15 residues. Germline lookup yields CDR1 SNHLY and CDR2 FYNNEI. V lost 3 bases, J lost 1 base, and 6 bases stayed unmatched. CDR3 sequence reads: CASSDGLAVSYEQYF. CDR3 in DNA: TGTGCCAGCAGTGACGGGCTAGCGGTTTCCTACGAGCAGTACTTC.

This sequence joins TRBV9 and TRBJ1-6, with TRBD1 identical over 9 bases. With 0 bases clipped from V and 5 bases from J, the junction kept 3 bases outside the gene matches. The V gene's germline CDR1 is SGDLS and CDR2 YYNGEE. The CDR3 contains 16 residues. CDR3 sequence reads: CASSVERDRDNSPLHF. In nucleotides, the CDR3 is TGTGCCAGCAGCGTAGAAAGGGACAGGGATAATTCACCCCTCCACTTT. Based on the CDR3 plus reference TRBV9 and TRBJ1-6, the full variable domain is DSGVTQTPKHLITATGQRVTLRCSPRSGDLSVYWYQQSLDQGLQFLIQYYNGEERAKGNILERFSAQQFPDLHSELNLSSLELGDSALYFCASSVERDRDNSPLHFGNGTRLTVT.

This clone was observed a handful of times. The rearrangement uses TRBV7-9 and TRBJ1-4; D gene unclear. This CDR3 has 11 residues. Germline-derived CDR1 and CDR2 are SEHNR and FQNEAQ (reference sequence). V was pared by 5 bases and J by 16 bases, with 14 bases between. The CDR3, as DNA: TGTGCCAGCAGCCTAATCAGCGTAAAGTTTTTT. Translation gives CASSLISVKFF.